The clone carrying this TCR beta chain was counted many times. This entry is derived from a study of regulatory T cells in long-lasting Graves disease. V was shortened by 3 bases and J by 5 bases, with 16 bases between the two germline ends. Germline-derived CDR1 and CDR2 are GTSNPN and SVGIG (reference sequence). The CDR3 extends over 15 amino acids. The sample's time point: newly diagnosed GD, antithyroid drugs for less than 3 months. Preparation of the TCR library used RNA extracted from PBMCs. EDTA tubes collected 7.5 to 9.5 milliliters of peripheral blood. CDR3-region Arm-PCR and iRepertoire HTBI primers produced the TCR beta libraries. MiXCR, run by TCRdb on the multiplex PCR reads, gives a single entry per CDR3 protein. In the table there are roughly 320,000 distinct CDR3 sequences, 15% to 20% of which are singletons. These sequences were also reported in another study, on T cells in Graves' hyperthyroidism and ophthalmopathy. According to that study: HTBI primers were used for first-round RT-PCR of the TCR CDR3. Ophthalmopathy and stable hyperthyroidism were told apart by a 13 V-J model.

This specimen consisted of peripheral blood mononuclear cells (PBMCs), obtained at new diagnosis, from a patient treated with antithyroid drugs. The clonotype comes from a man aged 35 to 55 with Graves disease. The chain is built from TRBV30 and TRBJ2-2, with D perhaps TRBD1 or TRBD2 (5 bases each). CDR3 DNA: TGTGCCTGGAGCCCCGGGGCCGGTTTGACCGGGGAGCTGTTTTTT. Translation gives CAWSPGAGLTGELFF.